The source of this TCR beta chain is a study of T-cell memory formation after mild COVID-19. Study-wide background: TCR clusters were largely donor specific.

Using its own MiXCR run on the 5' RACE reads, TCRdb lists one record per CDR3 protein. The sample shows about 350,000 distinct CDR3 sequences, roughly 15% of them seen only once. Germline trimming cut 1 base from V and 4 bases from J; bases unmatched to any gene: 1. The V gene's germline CDR1 is KGHSH and CDR2 LQKENI. The CDR3 has 15 residues. Sequencing was performed on PBMCs or a T cell subset sorted from them (not recorded which). The clonotype was recovered from a man aged 18 to 30 who had mild COVID-19 (a few samples of this study predate the infection). Cell type and time point are not known. The V call is TRBV18, the J call TRBJ2-3; 11 positions match TRBD1. The CDR3 spells CASSPRDRGADTQYF. As DNA, the CDR3 is TGTGCCAGCTCACCACGGGACAGGGGGGCAGATACGCAGTATTTT.